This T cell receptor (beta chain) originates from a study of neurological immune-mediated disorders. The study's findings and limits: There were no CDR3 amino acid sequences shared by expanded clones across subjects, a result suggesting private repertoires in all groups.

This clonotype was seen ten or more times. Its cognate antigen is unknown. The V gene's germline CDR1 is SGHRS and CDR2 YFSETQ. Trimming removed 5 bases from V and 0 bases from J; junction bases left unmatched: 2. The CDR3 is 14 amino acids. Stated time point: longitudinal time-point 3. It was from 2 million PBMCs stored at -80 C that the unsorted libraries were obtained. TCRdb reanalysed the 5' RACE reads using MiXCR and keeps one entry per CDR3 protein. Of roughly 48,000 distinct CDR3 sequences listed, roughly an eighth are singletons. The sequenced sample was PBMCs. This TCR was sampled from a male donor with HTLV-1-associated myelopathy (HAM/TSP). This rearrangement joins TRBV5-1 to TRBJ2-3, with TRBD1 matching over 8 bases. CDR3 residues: CASRGQGSTDTQYF. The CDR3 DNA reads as TGCGCCAGCAGAGGACAGGGAAGCACAGATACGCAGTATTTT. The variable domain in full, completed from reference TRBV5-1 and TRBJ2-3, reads KAGVTQTPRYLIKTRGQQVTLSCSPISGHRSVSWYQQTPGQGLQFLFEYFSETQRNKGNFPGRFSGRQFSNSRSEMNVSTLELGDSALYLCASRGQGSTDTQYFGPGTRLTVL.